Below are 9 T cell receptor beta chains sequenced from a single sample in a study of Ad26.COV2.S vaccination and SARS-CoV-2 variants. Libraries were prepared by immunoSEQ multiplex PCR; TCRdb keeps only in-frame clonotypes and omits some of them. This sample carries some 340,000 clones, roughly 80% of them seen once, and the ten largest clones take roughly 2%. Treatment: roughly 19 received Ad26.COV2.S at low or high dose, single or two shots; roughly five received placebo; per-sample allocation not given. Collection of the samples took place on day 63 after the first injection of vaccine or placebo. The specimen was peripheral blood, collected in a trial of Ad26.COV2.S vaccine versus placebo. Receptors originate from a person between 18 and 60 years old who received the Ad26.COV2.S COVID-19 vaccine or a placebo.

The CDR3 spells CASSASGGNTDTQYF. The CDR3 nucleotides read TGTGCCAGCAGCGCGAGCGGGGGGAACACAGATACGCAGTATTTT. This chain joins TRBV7-3 and TRBJ2-3; 9 bases are a match to TRBD2. Germline-derived CDR1 and CDR2 are SGHTA and FQGTGA. CDR3 size: 15 residues. Trimming took 5 bases from V and 2 from J; bases not matched to a gene: 5.

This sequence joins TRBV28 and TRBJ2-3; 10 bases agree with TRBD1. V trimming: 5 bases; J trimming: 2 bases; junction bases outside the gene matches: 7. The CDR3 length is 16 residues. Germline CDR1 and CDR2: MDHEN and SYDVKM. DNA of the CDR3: TGTGCCAGCAGTCCGACCGGGACAGGGGTCACAGATACGCAGTATTTT. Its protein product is CASSPTGTGVTDTQYF.

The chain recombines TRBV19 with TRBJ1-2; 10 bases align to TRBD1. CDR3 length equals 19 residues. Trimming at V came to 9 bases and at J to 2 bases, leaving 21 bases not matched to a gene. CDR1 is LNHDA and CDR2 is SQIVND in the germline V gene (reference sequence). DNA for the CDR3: TGTGCCAGCAGCCCAAAAGGACCGTTCCAGGACAGGGGGAACTATGGCTACACCTTC. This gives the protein CASSPKGPFQDRGNYGYTF.

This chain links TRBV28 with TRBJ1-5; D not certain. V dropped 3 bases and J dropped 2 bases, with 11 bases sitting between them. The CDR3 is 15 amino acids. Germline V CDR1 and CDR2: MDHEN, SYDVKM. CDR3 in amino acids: CASSLEVDGNQPQHF. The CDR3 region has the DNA TGTGCCAGCAGTTTGGAGGTGGATGGCAATCAGCCCCAGCATTTT.

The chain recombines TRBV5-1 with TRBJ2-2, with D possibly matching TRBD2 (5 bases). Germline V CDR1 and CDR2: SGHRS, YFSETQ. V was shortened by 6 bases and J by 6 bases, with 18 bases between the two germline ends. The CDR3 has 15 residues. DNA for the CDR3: TGCGCCAGCAACTTAGGAGGCGGCGACGCCGGGGAGCTGTTTTTT. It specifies CASNLGGGDAGELFF.

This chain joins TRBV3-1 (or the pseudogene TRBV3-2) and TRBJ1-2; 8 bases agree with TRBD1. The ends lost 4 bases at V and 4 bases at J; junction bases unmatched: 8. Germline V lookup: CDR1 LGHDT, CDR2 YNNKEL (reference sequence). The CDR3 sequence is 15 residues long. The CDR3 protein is CASSLSDRAIYGYTF. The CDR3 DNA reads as TGTGCCAGCAGCCTCTCGGACAGGGCGATCTATGGCTACACCTTC.

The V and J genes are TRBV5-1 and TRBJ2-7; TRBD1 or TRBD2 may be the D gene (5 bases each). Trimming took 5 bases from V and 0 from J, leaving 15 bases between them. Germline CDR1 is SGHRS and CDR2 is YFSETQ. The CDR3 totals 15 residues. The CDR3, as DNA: TGCGCCAGCAGGATCGTTCCAGGGAGCTCCTACGAGCAGTACTTC. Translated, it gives CASRIVPGSSYEQYF.

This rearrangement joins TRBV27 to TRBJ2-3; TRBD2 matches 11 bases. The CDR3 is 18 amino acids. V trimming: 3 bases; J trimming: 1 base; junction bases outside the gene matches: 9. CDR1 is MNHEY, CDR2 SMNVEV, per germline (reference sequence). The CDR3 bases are TGTGCCAGCAGTTTTTATAGCGGGGGGGCATGGGGCACAGATACGCAGTATTTT. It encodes CASSFYSGGAWGTDTQYF.

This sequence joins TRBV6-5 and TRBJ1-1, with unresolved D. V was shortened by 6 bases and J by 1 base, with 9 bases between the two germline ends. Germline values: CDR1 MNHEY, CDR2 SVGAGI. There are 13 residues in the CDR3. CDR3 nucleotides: TGTGCCAGCAGGTTAGCTGGGAACACTGAAGCTTTCTTT. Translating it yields CASRLAGNTEAFF.